One sample yielded the 8 T cell receptor beta chains listed below, sequenced in a study of T cells expressing NK-cell markers. With the 5' RACE reads reprocessed, TCRdb shows one record per CDR3 protein and no DNA. This sample's clone table lists 90,000 to 130,000 distinct CDR3 sequences. Sample: blood T cells: a sorted CD56 or NKG2C T cell subset, CD4+ or CD8+ T cells, or bulk PBMC T cells (not recorded which). These TCRs come from a woman between 18 and 70 years old in good health.

The CDR3 loop is CSARGGQETQYF. The chain recombines TRBV20-1 with TRBJ2-5; the TRBD1 assignment by TCRdb is unverifiable without DNA. The CDR3 loop spans 12 amino acids. Germline V gene lookup returns CDR1 DFQATT and CDR2 SNEGSKA (reference sequence).

The V and J genes are TRBV7-2 and TRBJ2-2; the D call from TCRdb, TRBD1, cannot be confirmed without DNA. CDR3 length equals 18 residues. Looked up from germline, CDR1 is SGHTA and CDR2 is FQGNSA. Here the CDR3 reads CASSLAGGGKLETGELFF.

The chain has TRBV29-1 and TRBJ2-2. Germline loops: CDR1 SQVTM, CDR2 ANQGSEA. The CDR3 is 11 residues long. CDR3 region: CSIMNTGELFF.

This chain links TRBV12-3 or TRBV12-4 with TRBJ2-3; the TRBD1 assignment by TCRdb is unverifiable without DNA. The length of the CDR3 is 14 residues. CDR3 protein: CASSPPGQGDTQYF.

The chain is built from TRBV6-2 or TRBV6-3 and TRBJ2-1. This CDR3 has 12 amino acids. CDR1 MNHEY and CDR2 SVGEGT come from the germline V gene. CDR3 sequence reads: CASSWDWGEQFF.

This sequence joins TRBV5-1 and TRBJ2-1; with no DNA, the TCRdb D assignment of TRBD2 cannot be verified. The CDR3 spans 16 residues. Germline V gene sequence: CDR1 SGHRS, CDR2 YFSETQ. The CDR3: CASSSGASLSYNEQFF.

The gene calls are TRBV20-1 and TRBJ1-2; TCRdb reports TRBD1, a call that lacks DNA to check it against. In germline, CDR1 is DFQATT, CDR2 SNEGSKA (reference sequence). This CDR3 comprises 14 residues. CDR3 in amino acids: CSARNRPPDYGYTF.

CDR3 protein: CASSDGGGDTDTQYF. This rearrangement joins TRBV6-4 to TRBJ2-3; absent DNA, TCRdb's TRBD2 call cannot be checked. This CDR3 contains 15 residues. The V gene's germline CDR1 is MRHNA and CDR2 SNTAGT.